The 24 T cell receptor beta chains below come from one sample, sequenced in a study of blood T cell repertoires in COVID-19. Some clones are missing from TCRdb's copy, which holds only in-frame ones; the method was immunoSEQ multiplex PCR. The data hold about 350,000 clones, with about 92% observed a single time. Sample: peripheral blood. The receptors originated from a woman in her sixties or seventies with COVID-19, enrolled during active disease.

The rearrangement uses TRBV3-1 (or the pseudogene TRBV3-2) and TRBJ2-1; 10 nucleotides agree with TRBD2. CDR3 length: 17 residues. Germline lookup yields CDR1 LGHDT and CDR2 YNNKEL (reference sequence). Unmatched junction bases numbered 6, after V lost 0 bases and J lost 4 bases. The CDR3 nucleotides read TGTGCCAGCAGCCAAGATCCCCGGACTAGCGGTTACAATGAGCAGTTCTTC. This encodes CASSQDPRTSGYNEQFF.

The rearrangement joins TRBV19 to TRBJ2-7; TRBD1 might be the D (6 bases). The CDR3 covers 14 residues. In germline, CDR1 is LNHDA, CDR2 SQIVND (reference sequence). The ends were cut back, 7 bases at V and 7 bases at J, with 20 bases in the middle. CDR3 bases: TGTGCCAGTACTTCCACCCGAACAGGGCGGGAGCAGTACTTC. Translated, it gives CASTSTRTGREQYF.

This chain connects TRBV9 to TRBJ2-1; D is perhaps TRBD1 (7 bases). V was trimmed by 4 bases and J by 7 bases, leaving 18 bases between them. This CDR3 is built from 15 residues. The germline V gene encodes CDR1 SGDLS and CDR2 YYNGEE. The CDR3 nucleotides are TGTGCCAGCAGCCCCCGTCCAGGGGGGTGGAATGAGCAGTTCTTC. It specifies CASSPRPGGWNEQFF.

V is TRBV5-1 and J is TRBJ2-2; 7 bases agree with TRBD2. In germline, CDR1 is SGHRS, CDR2 YFSETQ. The length of the CDR3 is 16 residues. Trimming took 5 bases from V and 2 from J; bases not matched to a gene: 9. This CDR3 reads CASSGGGQLNTGELFF. In DNA form, the CDR3 reads TGCGCCAGCAGTGGGGGAGGGCAGCTTAACACCGGGGAGCTGTTTTTT.

The V and J genes are TRBV29-1 and TRBJ1-2, with D possibly being TRBD1 (6 bases). Trimming shortened V by 7 bases and J by 2 bases, and 17 bases separated the two germline ends. Germline V lookup: CDR1 SQVTM, CDR2 ANQGSEA. The CDR3 runs 14 residues. CDR3 sequence reads: CSALRGTGNYGYTF. In DNA, the CDR3 is TGCAGCGCTTTAAGGGGCACAGGGAACTATGGCTACACCTTC.

The V gene is TRBV28, the J gene TRBJ1-6; D uncertain. The V end was cut by 1 base, the J end by 7 bases, with 11 bases between. The CDR3 runs to 15 residues. The germline V gene has CDR1 MDHEN and CDR2 SYDVKM. CDR3 sequence reads: CASSLYGVWNSPLHF. CDR3 DNA sequence: TGTGCCAGCAGTTTATACGGGGTTTGGAATTCACCCCTCCACTTT.

V usage is TRBV28 and J usage is TRBJ1-3; D unclear. The V gene's germline CDR1 is MDHEN and CDR2 SYDVKM. The germline V and J ends were trimmed by 3 bases and 1 base, with 7 bases remaining between them. The CDR3 has 14 amino acids. The CDR3 bases are TGTGCCAGCAGTTTGCGCATTTCTGGAAACACCATATATTTT. Translated: CASSLRISGNTIYF.

This clone was found once. The V and J genes are TRBV3-1 (or the pseudogene TRBV3-2) and TRBJ1-4; TRBD1 might be the D (5 bases). The V gene lost 3 bases and the J gene lost 7 bases, with 9 bases spanning the gap. The germline CDR1 and CDR2 sequences are LGHDT and YNNKEL (reference sequence). This CDR3 has 13 residues. CDR3 region: CASSQSGIEKLFF. CDR3 coding DNA: TGTGCCAGCAGCCAGTCAGGGATTGAAAAACTGTTTTTT.

The genes are TRBV3-1 (or the pseudogene TRBV3-2) and TRBJ2-7; the D is unclear. This CDR3 has 13 residues. Germline V gene sequence: CDR1 LGHDT, CDR2 YNNKEL (reference sequence). V lost 1 base and J 1 base, leaving 5 bases between the germline ends. CDR3 residues: CASSQARSYEQYF. In DNA, the CDR3 is TGTGCCAGCAGCCAAGCTAGGTCCTACGAGCAGTACTTC.

The chain couples TRBV27 to TRBJ1-6; TRBD1 matches 9 bases. Germline V CDR1 and CDR2: MNHEY, SMNVEV (reference sequence). The CDR3 length is 15 residues. V dropped 7 bases and J dropped 10; count of bases not matched to a gene: 11. The CDR3 coding sequence is TGTGCCAGCACCGCTCCGGGACAGGGAAGCTCACCCCTCCACTTT. Its protein is CASTAPGQGSSPLHF.

This clone has just a few counts. This rearrangement joins TRBV6-6 to TRBJ1-2, with 12 bases fitting TRBD1. J was trimmed by 8 bases and V by 6 bases; bases with no gene match: 7. CDR1 is MNHNY and CDR2 is SVGAGI in the germline V gene (reference sequence). The CDR3 runs to 14 residues. CDR3 nucleotides: TGTGCCAGCAGCACGGGACAGGGGGCGCGGGGCTACACCTTC. It codes for CASSTGQGARGYTF.

V and J are TRBV5-4 and TRBJ1-1; no firm D call. CDR1 and CDR2 (germline): SGHNT, YYREEE (reference sequence). The V gene lost 1 base and the J gene lost 4 bases, with 14 bases spanning the gap. CDR3 size: 15 residues. CDR3 protein: CASSLSPRGSTEAFF. DNA for the CDR3: TGTGCCAGCAGCTTGTCGCCACGAGGGAGCACTGAAGCTTTCTTT.

This clone was seen a single time. This chain links TRBV20-1 with TRBJ1-1; unclear D gene. The CDR3 has 10 residues. V gave up 1 base and J gave up 7 bases, with 4 bases separating them. From germline, CDR1 is DFQATT and CDR2 SNEGSKA (reference sequence). CDR3 DNA: TGCAGTGCTAGAGGCGTTGAAGCTTTCTTT. As protein: CSARGVEAFF.

CDR3: CATSDGTANEKLFF. The DNA for the CDR3 is TGTGCCACCAGTGACGGAACAGCTAATGAAAAACTGTTTTTT. The genes are TRBV24-1 and TRBJ1-4; unclear D gene. Germline CDR1 is KGHDR and CDR2 is SFDVKD. Trimming shortened V by 4 bases and J by 3 bases, and 8 bases separated the two germline ends. This CDR3 comprises 14 residues.

The gene calls are TRBV27 and TRBJ1-2, with 7 bases that match TRBD1. V lost 5 bases, J lost 0 bases, and 9 bases stayed unmatched. CDR3 size: 16 residues. Germline V lookup: CDR1 MNHEY, CDR2 SMNVEV (reference sequence). CDR3 nucleotides: TGTGCCAGCAGTCCCTGGGACAGCCGAACTAACTATGGCTACACCTTC. Its protein is CASSPWDSRTNYGYTF.

The V call is TRBV19, the J call TRBJ1-1, with 9 bases matching TRBD1. Germline trimming cut 1 base from V and 11 bases from J; bases unmatched to any gene: 11. The CDR3 runs to 15 residues. The germline gives CDR1 LNHDA, CDR2 SQIVND (reference sequence). The CDR3 protein is CASSIGGQGRRSAFF. CDR3 DNA sequence: TGTGCCAGTAGTATAGGAGGACAGGGGCGACGGTCGGCTTTCTTT.

V gene TRBV4-1 combines with J gene TRBJ1-1; no reliable D call. Trimming stripped 1 base from V and 0 bases from J, with 18 bases between. The V gene's germline CDR1 is MGHRA and CDR2 YSYEKL. The CDR3 runs to 18 residues. The CDR3 coding sequence is TGCGCCAGCAGCCAAGGAGTCTTTGGAGGGAACATGAACACTGAAGCTTTCTTT. Translated: CASSQGVFGGNMNTEAFF.

V and J are TRBV7-9 and TRBJ1-2, with TRBD1 as a possible D gene (5 bases). The germline V and J ends were trimmed by 0 bases and 4 bases, with 12 bases remaining between them. The CDR3 covers 15 residues. The germline V gene encodes CDR1 SEHNR and CDR2 FQNEAQ (reference sequence). The CDR3 DNA sequence: TGTGCCAGCAGCTTAGCGGGGCTGGCAGGCTATGGCTACACCTTC. It encodes CASSLAGLAGYGYTF.

This clone was seen once. The chain carries TRBV27 and TRBJ1-2; 10 bases are a match to TRBD1. This CDR3 has 15 residues. The V and J ends lost 3 bases and 4 bases, in that order; junction bases with no gene match: 5. Per germline, CDR1 MNHEY and CDR2 SMNVEV (reference sequence). CDR3 sequence: CASSFRTGGAYGYTF. The CDR3 DNA sequence: TGTGCCAGCAGTTTCCGGACAGGGGGGGCCTATGGCTACACCTTC.

This clone was found a few times. V is TRBV9 and J is TRBJ2-3; TRBD2 matches 9 bases. V gave up 4 bases and J gave up 2 bases; unmatched junction bases: 5. Germline V gene lookup returns CDR1 SGDLS and CDR2 YYNGEE. This CDR3 is 15 amino acids long. CDR3 amino acids: CASSRLAGITDTQYF. The CDR3 DNA reads as TGTGCCAGCAGCCGGCTAGCGGGGATCACAGATACGCAGTATTTT.

The chain joins TRBV6-5 to TRBJ1-1; tentative D call: TRBD1 (6 bases). V lost 6 bases, J lost 3 bases, and 11 bases lay in between. The germline gives CDR1 MNHEY, CDR2 SVGAGI. CDR3 length: 13 residues. CDR3 in amino acids: CASSSNRDTEAFF. DNA for the CDR3: TGTGCCAGCAGCTCCAACAGGGACACTGAAGCTTTCTTT.

This clone was picked up a small number of times. V gene TRBV4-1 combines with J gene TRBJ1-5; D not resolved. Germline lookup yields CDR1 MGHRA and CDR2 YSYEKL. The CDR3 spans 14 residues. The germline V and J ends were trimmed by 3 bases and 3 bases, with 9 bases remaining between them. The CDR3 reads CASSHLGTNQPQHF. CDR3 bases: TGCGCCAGCAGCCATCTAGGAACCAATCAGCCCCAGCATTTT.

The V gene is TRBV19, the J gene TRBJ1-5; TRBD1 might be the D (5 bases). V was cut by 3 bases and J by 6 bases, with 6 bases left in between. Per the germline V gene, CDR1 is LNHDA and CDR2 is SQIVND (reference sequence). The CDR3 is 12 residues long. CDR3 nucleotide sequence: TGTGCCAGTAGTATTCAGGGTCAGCCCCAGCATTTT. It specifies CASSIQGQPQHF.

The chain is built from TRBV18 and TRBJ2-3, with 9 bases identical to TRBD2. After removal of 3 bases from V and 2 bases from J, the junction contained 6 bases not matched to a gene. Germline CDR1 is KGHSH and CDR2 is LQKENI. The CDR3 runs 16 residues. The CDR3 coding sequence is TGTGCCAGCTCACCCCTTAGCGGGGGAGACACAGATACGCAGTATTTT. Protein sequence: CASSPLSGGDTDTQYF.